One sample yielded the 13 T cell receptor beta chains listed below, sequenced in a study of a mutant IDH1 vaccine in newly diagnosed glioma. Their antigen targets remain unknown. Time point of the sample: week 5, during vaccination. Topical imiquimod accompanied each vaccine dose, which consisted of 300 ug of mutant IDH1 20-mer peptide. Repertoires were generated with immunoSEQ multiplex PCR, while TCRdb's copy carries only in-frame clones and drops some. This sample has approximately 51,000 clones, with just under 80% found just once. Sequenced material: PBMCs, taken from a glioma patient whose treatment included an IDH1 peptide vaccine. The receptors come from a woman aged 40 to 55 with glioma.

V usage is TRBV11-2 and J usage is TRBJ2-3, with no clear D. V was clipped by 0 bases and J by 2 bases, with 9 bases between them. CDR1 SGHAT and CDR2 FQNNGV come from the germline V gene. The CDR3 covers 15 residues. Here the CDR3 reads CASSLEGSYTDTQYF. DNA for the CDR3: TGTGCCAGCAGCTTAGAAGGATCCTACACAGATACGCAGTATTTT. Using reference TRBV11-2 and TRBJ2-3 for the parts outside the CDR3, the full variable domain is EAGVAQSPRYKIIEKRQSVAFWCNPISGHATLYWYQQILGQGPKLLIQFQNNGVVDDSQLPKDRFSAERLKGVDSTLKIQPAKLEDSAVYLCASSLEGSYTDTQYFGPGTRLTVL.

V usage is TRBV7-2 and J usage is TRBJ2-5; D unresolved. Per germline, CDR1 SGHTA and CDR2 FQGNSA. With 0 bases removed from V and 1 base from J, the gap between germline ends came to 9 bases. The CDR3 has 15 amino acids. The CDR3 region is CASSLAFGFQETQYF. The CDR3 DNA follows: TGTGCCAGCAGCTTAGCGTTTGGCTTCCAAGAGACCCAGTACTTC.

The chain has TRBV20-1 and TRBJ1-4; D is uncertain. Germline lookup yields CDR1 DFQATT and CDR2 SNEGSKA (reference sequence). The germline V and J ends were trimmed by 5 bases and 7 bases, with 8 bases remaining between them. The length of the CDR3 is 11 residues. The CDR3 sequence: CSAEEVEKLFF. The CDR3 DNA follows: TGCAGTGCTGAGGAAGTTGAAAAACTGTTTTTT.

J is TRBJ2-1 and V is TRBV19, with D perhaps TRBD2 (6 bases). The germline V gene has CDR1 LNHDA and CDR2 SQIVND (reference sequence). CDR3 size: 15 residues. Trimming stripped 1 base from V and 0 bases from J, with 7 bases between. The CDR3 nucleotides read TGTGCCAGTAGTATAGGCGGGGTCTCCTACAATGAGCAGTTCTTC. Protein product: CASSIGGVSYNEQFF.

The rearrangement uses TRBV27 and TRBJ1-1; 7 nucleotides align to TRBD1. V lost 5 bases, J lost 3 bases, and 12 bases stayed unmatched. The CDR3 is 16 amino acids. The germline gives CDR1 MNHEY, CDR2 SMNVEV (reference sequence). CDR3 sequence reads: CASSQGQVFPHTEAFF. In nucleotides, the CDR3 is TGTGCCAGCAGTCAAGGACAGGTCTTTCCTCACACTGAAGCTTTCTTT.

The chain combines TRBV7-2 with TRBJ1-1; a possible D gene is TRBD1 (6 bases). The V gene's germline CDR1 is SGHTA and CDR2 FQGNSA. With 1 base removed from V and 4 bases from J, the gap between germline ends came to 10 bases. This CDR3 has 14 amino acids. Here the CDR3 DNA reads TGTGCCAGCAGCTTAGTTGGGGGGCCCACTGAAGCTTTCTTT. Encoded protein: CASSLVGGPTEAFF. Complete variable domain (other parts from reference TRBV7-2 and TRBJ1-1): GAGVSQSPSNKVTEKGKDVELRCDPISGHTALYWYRQSLGQGLEFLIYFQGNSAPDKSGLPSDRFSAERTGGSVSTLTIQRTQQEDSAVYLCASSLVGGPTEAFFGQGTRLTVV.

This clone showed up just once. The chain carries TRBV4-1 and TRBJ2-2; 11 bases align to TRBD1. Germline CDR1 reads MGHRA; CDR2 reads YSYEKL. The V segment lost 3 bases and the J segment 6 bases; nucleotides outside the gene matches: 6. This CDR3 spans 16 amino acids. CDR3 residues: CASSHLDRGPSGELFF. Here the CDR3 DNA reads TGCGCCAGCAGCCATCTGGACAGGGGGCCGTCCGGGGAGCTGTTTTTT.

The gene calls are TRBV30 and TRBJ2-7; D is undetermined. The CDR3 totals 11 residues. V was trimmed by 8 bases and J by 0 bases, leaving 8 bases between them. Germline-derived CDR1 and CDR2 are GTSNPN and SVGIG (reference sequence). CDR3 bases: TGTGCCGGATACTACTCCTACGAGCAGTACTTC. It specifies CAGYYSYEQYF.

This clone was seen only a few times. The chain combines TRBV30 with TRBJ1-2; 7 nucleotides agree with TRBD1. The CDR3 has 12 residues. CDR1 and CDR2 from the germline V gene are GTSNPN and SVGIG (reference sequence). The trim removed 5 bases at V and 0 bases at J, leaving 0 bases unmatched. DNA for the CDR3: TGTGCCTGGGACAGGGCTAACTATGGCTACACCTTC. Protein: CAWDRANYGYTF.

This chain uses TRBV5-6 with TRBJ1-1; D is uncertain. There are 15 residues in the CDR3. The ends were cut back, 0 bases at V and 4 bases at J, with 13 bases in the middle. Germline CDR1 reads SGHDT; CDR2 reads YYEEEE. CDR3 nucleotide sequence: TGTGCCAGCAGCTTGGGGAGACTCCCTCTCACTGAAGCTTTCTTT. Protein product: CASSLGRLPLTEAFF.

The V call is TRBV6-1, the J call TRBJ2-7; D is unresolved. The CDR3 consists of 13 residues. Germline V gives CDR1 MNHNS, CDR2 SASEGT. Trimming took off 6 bases at V and 0 bases at J, with 9 bases between the two ends. CDR3 DNA: TGTGCCAGCAGCCCGAGGCCCTCCTACGAGCAGTACTTC. Its translation: CASSPRPSYEQYF.

The chain has TRBV19 and TRBJ1-5; perhaps TRBD1 as D (6 bases). Trimming took 6 bases from V and 5 from J, leaving 14 bases between them. There are 14 residues in the CDR3. Germline assignment: CDR1 LNHDA and CDR2 SQIVND (reference sequence). CDR3 coding DNA: TGTGCCAGTAGATTGGGGACAACCCATCAGCCCCAGCATTTT. This translates into CASRLGTTHQPQHF.

For the CDR3, the DNA is TGTGCCAGCAGCCGGGGACAGGGGGACACTGAAGCTTTCTTT. Amino acid sequence: CASSRGQGDTEAFF. The chain carries TRBV9 and TRBJ1-1, with 11 bases matching TRBD1. The length of the CDR3 is 14 residues. The ends lost 4 bases at V and 3 bases at J; junction bases unmatched: 2. Germline V CDR1 and CDR2: SGDLS, YYNGEE.